This TCR beta chain was profiled in a study of blood T cell repertoires in COVID-19. This CDR3 has 16 amino acids. Per germline, CDR1 LNHDA and CDR2 SQIVND (reference sequence). The V gene end was trimmed by 1 base and the J gene end by 1 base; junction bases not matched to a gene: 4. The assay was immunoSEQ multiplex PCR, and TCRdb's table has in-frame clones only and misses some. The data hold 200,000 or so clones, with over 80% observed a single time. This clone was seen a single time. The clonotype originates from a woman in her twenties or thirties who had been exposed to COVID-19. The sample taken for sequencing was PBMCs or T cells enriched from blood (not recorded which). The V gene is TRBV19, the J gene TRBJ1-1, with 9 positions matching TRBD1. DNA of the CDR3: TGTGCCAGTAGTATAGTGGGACAGGGAAAGAACACTGAAGCTTTCTTT. This encodes CASSIVGQGKNTEAFF.